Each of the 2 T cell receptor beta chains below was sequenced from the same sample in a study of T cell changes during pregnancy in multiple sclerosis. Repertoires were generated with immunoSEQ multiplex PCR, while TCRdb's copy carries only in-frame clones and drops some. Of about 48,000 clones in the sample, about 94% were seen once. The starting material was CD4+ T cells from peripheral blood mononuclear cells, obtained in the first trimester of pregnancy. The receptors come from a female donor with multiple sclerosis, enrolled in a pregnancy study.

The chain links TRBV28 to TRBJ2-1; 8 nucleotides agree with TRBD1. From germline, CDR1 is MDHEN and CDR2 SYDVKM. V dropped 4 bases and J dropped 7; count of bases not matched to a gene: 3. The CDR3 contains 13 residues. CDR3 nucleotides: TGTGCCAGCAGTTACAGGGGGGTAAATGAGCAGTTCTTC. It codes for CASSYRGVNEQFF.

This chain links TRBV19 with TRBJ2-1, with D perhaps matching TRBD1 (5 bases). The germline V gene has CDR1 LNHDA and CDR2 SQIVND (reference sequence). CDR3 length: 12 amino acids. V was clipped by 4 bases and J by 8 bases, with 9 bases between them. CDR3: CASSTLGDEQFF. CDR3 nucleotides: TGTGCCAGTAGTACCCTAGGGGATGAGCAGTTCTTC.